These T cell receptor beta chains were read from a single sample in a study of vaccination effects on CD4 cells after COVID-19. Repertoires were generated with immunoSEQ multiplex PCR, while TCRdb's copy carries only in-frame clones and drops some. The sample gives under 55,000 clones, about 75% of which show up once; roughly 29% is in the top ten. Their recognized antigens are unknown. The sample consisted of CD4+ T cells from PBMCs cultured with a peptide pool, taken before COVID-19 vaccination. Receptors were obtained from a human donor who had a prior SARS-CoV-2 infection. CDR3s include the opening cysteine and the closing phenylalanine or tryptophan. Each record gives: D gene, V gene, clone size, J gene, CDR3 DNA, CDR3 protein. The D gene is left open where the match is weak. Size values are once, few and many counts, or a class for expanded clones, and some rows have none.

d_call: TRBD2; v_call: TRBV6-5; clone_size: .; j_call: TRBJ2-3; cdr3_nt: TGTGCCAGCAGTTACTGGGGAGGGAGAACAGATACGCAGTATTTT; cdr3_aa: CASSYWGGRTDTQYF
d_call: .; v_call: TRBV10-3; clone_size: .; j_call: TRBJ1-1; cdr3_nt: TGTGCCATCAGTGAACGGGGACGGACTGAAGCTTTCTTT; cdr3_aa: CAISERGRTEAFF
d_call: .; v_call: TRBV13; clone_size: once; j_call: TRBJ2-1; cdr3_nt: TGTGCCAGCATCCCCCGGGGGGCGTCCTACAATGAGCAGTTCTTC; cdr3_aa: CASIPRGASYNEQFF
d_call: .; v_call: TRBV2; clone_size: .; j_call: TRBJ2-1; cdr3_nt: TGTGCCAGCACAGTATACAATGAGCAGTTCTTC; cdr3_aa: CASTVYNEQFF
d_call: TRBD1; v_call: TRBV18; clone_size: few; j_call: TRBJ1-3; cdr3_nt: TGTGCCAGCTCACCTACCAGACAGGGAAGTGGAAACACCATATATTTT; cdr3_aa: CASSPTRQGSGNTIYF
d_call: .; v_call: TRBV5-6; clone_size: .; j_call: TRBJ1-2; cdr3_nt: TGTGCCAGCAGCTTAACAGGGCCGCACTATGGCTACACCTTC; cdr3_aa: CASSLTGPHYGYTF
d_call: .; v_call: TRBV7-8; clone_size: .; j_call: TRBJ2-5; cdr3_nt: TGTGCCAGCAGCCCTCGGCGGTGGACGAAAGAGACCCAGTACTTC; cdr3_aa: CASSPRRWTKETQYF
d_call: TRBD2; v_call: TRBV9; clone_size: few; j_call: TRBJ2-1; cdr3_nt: TGTGCCAGCAGCGTAGGACTAGCGTACTACAATGAGCAGTTCTTC; cdr3_aa: CASSVGLAYYNEQFF
d_call: .; v_call: TRBV6-1; clone_size: .; j_call: TRBJ1-5; cdr3_nt: TGTGCCAGCAGTGAAGGAATCAATCAGCCCCAGCATTTT; cdr3_aa: CASSEGINQPQHF
d_call: .; v_call: TRBV7-2; clone_size: .; j_call: TRBJ1-4; cdr3_nt: TGTGCCAGCAGCTTAGGGGGCCCTGCAACTAATGAAAAACTGTTTTTT; cdr3_aa: CASSLGGPATNEKLFF
d_call: .; v_call: TRBV5-1; clone_size: .; j_call: TRBJ2-3; cdr3_nt: TGCGCCAGCAGCTTGGGTCTTTCAGACGGCACAGATACGCAGTATTTT; cdr3_aa: CASSLGLSDGTDTQYF
d_call: .; v_call: TRBV7-9; clone_size: .; j_call: TRBJ1-1; cdr3_nt: TGTGCCAGCAGCTTAATCCCGTTCGCCGCTTTCTTT; cdr3_aa: CASSLIPFAAFF
d_call: .; v_call: TRBV11-3; clone_size: .; j_call: TRBJ2-5; cdr3_nt: TGTGCCAGCAGCTTCGGGTTTTTAGAGACCCAGTACTTC; cdr3_aa: CASSFGFLETQYF
d_call: TRBD1; v_call: TRBV5-6; clone_size: .; j_call: TRBJ2-7; cdr3_nt: TGTGCCAGCAGCAGAAAGGTAAAGCCGGGACAGAGCTACGAGCAGTACTTC; cdr3_aa: CASSRKVKPGQSYEQYF
d_call: .; v_call: TRBV18; clone_size: .; j_call: TRBJ2-1; cdr3_nt: TGTGCCAGCTCACCACGAGGGGGAGACAATGAGCAGTTCTTC; cdr3_aa: CASSPRGGDNEQFF
d_call: .; v_call: TRBV11-2; clone_size: .; j_call: TRBJ2-7; cdr3_nt: TGTGCCAGCAGCTGGAACTTCGGGCTAGCCGGCGAGCAGTACTTC; cdr3_aa: CASSWNFGLAGEQYF
d_call: .; v_call: TRBV7-2; clone_size: .; j_call: TRBJ1-5; cdr3_nt: TGTGCCAGCAGCTTAGGGGTAAATCAGCCCCAGCATTTT; cdr3_aa: CASSLGVNQPQHF
d_call: .; v_call: TRBV7-9; clone_size: .; j_call: TRBJ1-2; cdr3_nt: TGTGCCAGCAGCTTAGTGCCCCGACAGAACTATGGCTACACCTTC; cdr3_aa: CASSLVPRQNYGYTF
d_call: .; v_call: TRBV21-1; clone_size: .; j_call: TRBJ1-2; cdr3_nt: TGTGCCAGCAGCAAAAGTGCAGGGGATGGCTACACCTTC; cdr3_aa: CASSKSAGDGYTF
d_call: TRBD2; v_call: TRBV5-1; clone_size: .; j_call: TRBJ2-2; cdr3_nt: TGCGCCAGCAGCTTGCCCGACTCCGGGACTAGCGGGAGAGGCGATTCCGGGGAGCTGTTTTTT; cdr3_aa: CASSLPDSGTSGRGDSGELFF
d_call: .; v_call: TRBV7-8; clone_size: .; j_call: TRBJ2-1; cdr3_nt: TGTGCCAGCAGCCTTAGGCGGACCAACAATGAGCAGTTCTTC; cdr3_aa: CASSLRRTNNEQFF
d_call: .; v_call: TRBV3-1/TRBV3-2; clone_size: .; j_call: TRBJ1-3; cdr3_nt: TGTGCCAGCAGCCGATTAGGCAACTCTGGAAACACCATATATTTT; cdr3_aa: CASSRLGNSGNTIYF
d_call: TRBD1; v_call: TRBV4-1; clone_size: once; j_call: TRBJ2-5; cdr3_nt: TGCGCCAGCAGCCGGAGCGACAGGGGACAAGAGACCCAGTACTTC; cdr3_aa: CASSRSDRGQETQYF